Listed below are T cell receptor beta chains from one sample, sequenced in a study of blood T cell repertoires in COVID-19. Sequenced by immunoSEQ multiplex PCR; TCRdb stores in-frame clones only, minus some. Of 110,000 or so clones in the sample, approximately 80% are singletons; the top ten hold about an eighth. Sequencing was performed on peripheral blood. These receptors were taken from a human donor in a cohort sampled during active COVID-19. CDR3s include the opening cysteine and the closing phenylalanine or tryptophan. Each record gives: clone size, J gene, D gene, V gene, CDR3 protein, CDR3 DNA. The D gene is left open where the match is weak. Size is omitted from some rows. Given values are once, few, many or a class for expanded clones.

size: -; J: TRBJ1-2; D: TRBD1; V: TRBV18; CDR3: CASSLDRANYGYTF; DNA: TGTGCCAGCTCACTTGACAGGGCAAACTATGGCTACACCTTC
size: -; J: TRBJ1-2; D: -; V: TRBV7-6; CDR3: CASSSGSEGNYGYTF; DNA: TGTGCCAGCAGCTCTGGATCAGAGGGAAACTATGGCTACACCTTC
size: -; J: TRBJ1-4; D: -; V: TRBV18; CDR3: CASSPPRGSNEKLFF; DNA: TGTGCCAGCTCCCCACCTCGAGGGAGTAATGAAAAACTGTTTTTT
size: -; J: TRBJ1-1; D: TRBD1; V: TRBV6-1; CDR3: CASSEDRGGEAFF; DNA: TGTGCCAGCAGTGAGGACAGGGGTGGTGAAGCTTTCTTT
size: -; J: TRBJ1-2; D: -; V: TRBV19; CDR3: CASSVPGPQGYGYTF; DNA: TGTGCCAGTAGTGTCCCCGGGCCGCAGGGCTATGGCTACACCTTC
size: -; J: TRBJ2-3; D: -; V: TRBV10-3; CDR3: CAISGGPSTDTQYF; DNA: TGTGCCATCAGTGGGGGGCCTAGCACAGATACGCAGTATTTT
size: -; J: TRBJ2-5; D: TRBD2; V: TRBV10-1; CDR3: CASSELAGGIQETQYF; DNA: TGCGCCAGCAGCGAACTAGCGGGGGGGATTCAAGAGACCCAGTACTTC
size: -; J: TRBJ2-7; D: -; V: TRBV5-5; CDR3: CASRLVEGHEQYF; DNA: TGTGCCAGCAGGCTCGTAGAGGGCCACGAGCAGTACTTC
size: -; J: TRBJ2-7; D: TRBD2; V: TRBV11-2; CDR3: CASSHGAGRGYEQYF; DNA: TGTGCCAGCAGCCATGGGGCGGGGCGGGGGTACGAGCAGTACTTC
size: -; J: TRBJ2-1; D: TRBD1; V: TRBV6-2/TRBV6-3; CDR3: CASSPQGDRSYNEQFF; DNA: TGTGCCAGCAGCCCTCAGGGGGATAGATCCTACAATGAGCAGTTCTTC
size: -; J: TRBJ2-5; D: -; V: TRBV25-1; CDR3: CASSEMGQQETQYF; DNA: TGTGCCAGCAGTGAAATGGGACAACAAGAGACCCAGTACTTC
size: few; J: TRBJ1-5; D: TRBD1; V: TRBV19; CDR3: CASTLGGTDGRQHF; DNA: TGTGCCAGTACCCTAGGGGGCACGGACGGGCGCCAGCATTTT
size: few; J: TRBJ1-5; D: TRBD1; V: TRBV7-2; CDR3: CASSTQGAQGQPQHF; DNA: TGTGCCAGCAGCACCCAGGGGGCGCAGGGACAGCCCCAGCATTTT
size: -; J: TRBJ2-5; D: -; V: TRBV11-2; CDR3: CASSSGPTRRAQYF; DNA: TGTGCCAGCAGCTCGGGGCCTACACGGAGGGCCCAGTACTTC
size: -; J: TRBJ1-6; D: TRBD1; V: TRBV28; CDR3: CASSSGGYRGSPLHF; DNA: TGTGCCAGCAGTTCAGGGGGGTACAGGGGATCACCCCTCCACTTT
size: -; J: TRBJ1-5; D: TRBD1; V: TRBV5-8; CDR3: CASSLTGQGANQPQHF; DNA: TGTGCCAGCAGCTTGACAGGACAGGGGGCTAATCAGCCCCAGCATTTT
size: once; J: TRBJ2-7; D: -; V: TRBV20-1; CDR3: CSAGQLYEQYF; DNA: TGCAGTGCTGGACAGTTATACGAGCAGTACTTC
size: once; J: TRBJ1-2; D: -; V: TRBV5-1; CDR3: CASSLAVQAYGYTF; DNA: TGCGCCAGCAGCTTGGCCGTTCAAGCCTATGGCTACACCTTC
size: few; J: TRBJ2-7; D: TRBD2; V: TRBV5-4; CDR3: CASSFWGGAYEQYF; DNA: TGTGCCAGCAGCTTTTGGGGGGGGGCCTACGAGCAGTACTTC
size: -; J: TRBJ2-1; D: TRBD1; V: TRBV11-3; CDR3: CASSHRDRAGNEQFF; DNA: TGTGCCAGCAGCCACCGGGACAGGGCGGGGAATGAGCAGTTCTTC
size: -; J: TRBJ2-3; D: TRBD2; V: TRBV3-1/TRBV3-2; CDR3: CASSHSLADSTDTQYF; DNA: TGTGCCAGCAGCCACTCCCTAGCGGATAGCACAGATACGCAGTATTTT
size: -; J: TRBJ2-2; D: TRBD2; V: TRBV5-6; CDR3: CASSLPGGTGELFF; DNA: TGTGCCAGCAGCTTGCCGGGAGGCACCGGGGAGCTGTTTTTT
size: -; J: TRBJ2-2; D: -; V: TRBV27; CDR3: CASSLRRGGELFF; DNA: TGTGCCAGCAGTTTACGTCGAGGGGGGGAGCTGTTTTTT
size: -; J: TRBJ1-6; D: -; V: TRBV5-1; CDR3: CASSLFRELNSPLHF; DNA: TGCGCCAGCAGCTTGTTTCGGGAACTTAATTCACCCCTCCACTTT
size: -; J: TRBJ2-3; D: TRBD2; V: TRBV7-2; CDR3: CASSQRLAGGSDTQYF; DNA: TGTGCCAGCAGCCAGCGGTTAGCGGGAGGGTCAGATACGCAGTATTTT
size: -; J: TRBJ2-3; D: -; V: TRBV5-5; CDR3: CASSLVQQPSRTDTQYF; DNA: TGTGCCAGCAGCTTGGTACAGCAACCCTCGCGCACAGATACGCAGTATTTT
size: few; J: TRBJ2-3; D: -; V: TRBV6-5; CDR3: CASSPGTFTDTQYF; DNA: TGTGCCAGCAGCCCCGGGACTTTCACAGATACGCAGTATTTT
size: -; J: TRBJ2-7; D: TRBD1; V: TRBV6-2/TRBV6-3; CDR3: CASSPDRGKASYEQYF; DNA: TGTGCCAGCAGCCCAGACAGGGGAAAGGCCTCCTACGAGCAGTACTTC
size: -; J: TRBJ1-4; D: TRBD1; V: TRBV5-4; CDR3: CASHLQGDNEKLFF; DNA: TGTGCCAGCCATCTTCAGGGGGATAATGAAAAACTGTTTTTT